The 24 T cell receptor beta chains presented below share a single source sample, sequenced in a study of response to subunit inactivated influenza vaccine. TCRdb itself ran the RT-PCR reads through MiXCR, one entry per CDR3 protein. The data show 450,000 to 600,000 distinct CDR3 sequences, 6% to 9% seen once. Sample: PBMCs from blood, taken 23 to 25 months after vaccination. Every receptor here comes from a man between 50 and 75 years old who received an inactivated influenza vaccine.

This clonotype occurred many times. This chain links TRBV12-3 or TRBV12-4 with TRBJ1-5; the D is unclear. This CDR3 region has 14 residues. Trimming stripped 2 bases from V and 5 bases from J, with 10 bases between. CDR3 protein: CASSLLGRDQPQHF. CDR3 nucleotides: TGTGCCAGCAGTTTATTGGGGAGAGATCAGCCCCAGCATTTT.

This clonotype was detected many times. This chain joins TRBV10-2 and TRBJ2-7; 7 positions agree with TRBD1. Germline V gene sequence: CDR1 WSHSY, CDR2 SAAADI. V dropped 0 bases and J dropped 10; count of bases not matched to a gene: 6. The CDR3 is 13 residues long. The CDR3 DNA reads TGCGCCAGCAGTGAGTCCGAAGGGGGCGGTCAGTACTTC. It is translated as CASSESEGGGQYF.

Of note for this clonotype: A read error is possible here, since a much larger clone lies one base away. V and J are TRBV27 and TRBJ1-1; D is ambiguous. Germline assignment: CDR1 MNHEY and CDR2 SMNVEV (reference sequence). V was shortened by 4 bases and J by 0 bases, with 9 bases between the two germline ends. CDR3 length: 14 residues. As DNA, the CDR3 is TGTGCCAGCAGTTCCCAGACTGTGAACACTGAAGCTTTCTTT. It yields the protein CASSSQTVNTEAFF.

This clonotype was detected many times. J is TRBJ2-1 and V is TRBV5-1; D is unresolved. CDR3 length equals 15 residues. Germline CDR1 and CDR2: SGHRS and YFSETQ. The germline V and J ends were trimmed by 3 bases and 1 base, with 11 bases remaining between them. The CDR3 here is CASSSSRPSYNEQFF. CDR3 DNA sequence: TGCGCCAGCAGCTCCTCTAGGCCTTCCTACAATGAGCAGTTCTTC.

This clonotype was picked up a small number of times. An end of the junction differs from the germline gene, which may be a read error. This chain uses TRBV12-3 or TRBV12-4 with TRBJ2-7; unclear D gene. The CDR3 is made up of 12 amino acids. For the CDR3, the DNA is TGTGCCAGCAGTCCCACCCCTGGCCTCAGGTCCTTC. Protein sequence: CASSPTPGLRSF.

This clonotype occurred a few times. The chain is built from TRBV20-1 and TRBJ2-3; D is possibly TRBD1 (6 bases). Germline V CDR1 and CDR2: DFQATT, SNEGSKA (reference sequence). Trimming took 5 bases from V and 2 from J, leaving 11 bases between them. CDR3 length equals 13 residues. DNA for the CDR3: TGCAGTGCTGAGGACAGTTACACAGATACGCAGTATTTT. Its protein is CSAEDSYTDTQYF.

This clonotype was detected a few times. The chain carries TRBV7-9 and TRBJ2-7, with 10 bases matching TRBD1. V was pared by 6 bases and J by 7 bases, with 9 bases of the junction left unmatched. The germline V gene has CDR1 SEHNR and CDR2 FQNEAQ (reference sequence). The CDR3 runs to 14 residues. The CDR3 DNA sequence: TGTGCCAGCAGGCGGACAGGGGGGTCTGGAGAGCAGTACTTC. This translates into CASRRTGGSGEQYF.

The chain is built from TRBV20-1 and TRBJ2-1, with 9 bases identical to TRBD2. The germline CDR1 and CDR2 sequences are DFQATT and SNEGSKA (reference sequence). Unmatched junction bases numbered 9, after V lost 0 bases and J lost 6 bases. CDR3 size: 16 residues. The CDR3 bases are TGCAGTGCTAGAGATTTGCGCGGGGGGGCCGGCAATGAGCAGTTCTTC. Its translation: CSARDLRGGAGNEQFF.

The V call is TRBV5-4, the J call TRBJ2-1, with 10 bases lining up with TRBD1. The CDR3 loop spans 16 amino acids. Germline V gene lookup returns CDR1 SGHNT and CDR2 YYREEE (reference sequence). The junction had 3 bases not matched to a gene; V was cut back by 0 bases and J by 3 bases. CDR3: CASSLVGTGDYNEQFF. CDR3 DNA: TGTGCCAGCAGCTTGGTTGGGACAGGGGACTACAATGAGCAGTTCTTC. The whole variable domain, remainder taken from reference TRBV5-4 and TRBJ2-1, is ETGVTQSPTHLIKTRGQQVTLRCSSQSGHNTVSWYQQALGQGPQFIFQYYREEENGRGNFPPRFSGLQFPNYSSELNVNALELDDSALYLCASSLVGTGDYNEQFFGPGTRLTVL.

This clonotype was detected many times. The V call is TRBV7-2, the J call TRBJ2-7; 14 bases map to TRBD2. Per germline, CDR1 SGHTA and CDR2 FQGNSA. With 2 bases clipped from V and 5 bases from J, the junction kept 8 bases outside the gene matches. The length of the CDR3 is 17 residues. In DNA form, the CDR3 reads TGTGCCAGCAGCTTACGACTAGCGGGAGGGCCTATGAACGAGCAGTACTTC. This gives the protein CASSLRLAGGPMNEQYF.

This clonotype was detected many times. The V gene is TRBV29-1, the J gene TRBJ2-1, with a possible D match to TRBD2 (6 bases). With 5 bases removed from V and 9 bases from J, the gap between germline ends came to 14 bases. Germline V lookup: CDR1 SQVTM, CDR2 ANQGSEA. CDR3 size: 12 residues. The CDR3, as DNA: TGCAGCGTTTGGGACCCCGGGAGTGAGCAGTTCTTC. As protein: CSVWDPGSEQFF.

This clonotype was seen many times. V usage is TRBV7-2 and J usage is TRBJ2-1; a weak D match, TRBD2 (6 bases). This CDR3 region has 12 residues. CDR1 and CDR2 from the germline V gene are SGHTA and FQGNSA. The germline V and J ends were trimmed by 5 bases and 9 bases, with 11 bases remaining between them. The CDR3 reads CASSPGGFEQFF. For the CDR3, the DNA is TGTGCCAGCAGCCCCGGAGGGTTTGAGCAGTTCTTC.

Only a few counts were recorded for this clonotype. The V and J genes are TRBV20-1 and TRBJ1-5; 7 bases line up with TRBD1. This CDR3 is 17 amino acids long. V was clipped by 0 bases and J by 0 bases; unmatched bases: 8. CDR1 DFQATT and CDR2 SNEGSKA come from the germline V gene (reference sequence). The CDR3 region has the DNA TGCAGTGCTAGAGATCGGGACAGATCCTATAGCAATCAGCCCCAGCATTTT. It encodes CSARDRDRSYSNQPQHF.

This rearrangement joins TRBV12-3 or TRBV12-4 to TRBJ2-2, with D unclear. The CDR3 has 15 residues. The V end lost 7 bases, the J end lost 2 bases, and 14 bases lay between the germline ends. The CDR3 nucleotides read TGTGCCAGCACCCATCACGGTGAAAACACCGGGGAGCTGTTTTTT. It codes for CASTHHGENTGELFF.

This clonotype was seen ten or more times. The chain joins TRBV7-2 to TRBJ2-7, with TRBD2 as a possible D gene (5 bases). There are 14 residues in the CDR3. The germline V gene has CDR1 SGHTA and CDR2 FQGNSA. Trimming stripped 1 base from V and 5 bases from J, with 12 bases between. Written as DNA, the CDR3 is TGTGCCAGCAGCTTAGTTGTTGCGAGGGACGAGCAGTACTTC. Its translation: CASSLVVARDEQYF.

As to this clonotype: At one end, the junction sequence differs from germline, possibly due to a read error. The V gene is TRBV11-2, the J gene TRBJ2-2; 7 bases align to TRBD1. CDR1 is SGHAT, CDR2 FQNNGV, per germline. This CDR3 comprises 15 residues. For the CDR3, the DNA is TGTGCCAGCAGCCTCTGGACAGGCGGTACCGGGGAGCTGGTTTTT. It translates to CASSLWTGGTGELVF.

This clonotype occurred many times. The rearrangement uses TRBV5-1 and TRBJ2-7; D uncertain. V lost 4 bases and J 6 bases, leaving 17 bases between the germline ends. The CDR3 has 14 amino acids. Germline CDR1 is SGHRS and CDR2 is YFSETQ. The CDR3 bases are TGCGCCAGCAGCATGGGTGCCGTAAAGGGCGAGCAGTACTTC. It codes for CASSMGAVKGEQYF. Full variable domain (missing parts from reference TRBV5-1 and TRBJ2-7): KAGVTQTPRYLIKTRGQQVTLSCSPISGHRSVSWYQQTPGQGLQFLFEYFSETQRNKGNFPGRFSGRQFSNSRSEMNVSTLELGDSALYLCASSMGAVKGEQYFGPGTRLTVT.

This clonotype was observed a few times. The CDR3 reads CSARDSGPPGISGANVLTF. CDR3 DNA: TGCAGTGCTAGAGATTCAGGGCCACCGGGAATTTCTGGGGCCAACGTCCTGACTTTC. This chain connects TRBV20-1 to TRBJ2-6; D is perhaps TRBD1 or TRBD2 (5 bases each). The V end was cut by 0 bases, the J end by 1 base, with 19 bases between. Germline CDR1 and CDR2: DFQATT and SNEGSKA (reference sequence). This CDR3 is built from 19 residues.

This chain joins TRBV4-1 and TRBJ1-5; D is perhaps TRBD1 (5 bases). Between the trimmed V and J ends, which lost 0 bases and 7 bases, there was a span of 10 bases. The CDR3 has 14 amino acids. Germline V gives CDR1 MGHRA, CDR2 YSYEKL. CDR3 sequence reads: CASSQDQGWQPQHF. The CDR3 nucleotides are TGCGCCAGCAGCCAAGATCAGGGTTGGCAGCCCCAGCATTTT.

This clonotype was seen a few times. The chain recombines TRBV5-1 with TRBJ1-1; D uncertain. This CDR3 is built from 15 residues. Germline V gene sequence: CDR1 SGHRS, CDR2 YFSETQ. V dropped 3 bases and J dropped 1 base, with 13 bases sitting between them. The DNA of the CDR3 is TGCGCCAGCAGCTCTAGCCACCTTAAGAACACTGAAGCTTTCTTT. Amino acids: CASSSSHLKNTEAFF.

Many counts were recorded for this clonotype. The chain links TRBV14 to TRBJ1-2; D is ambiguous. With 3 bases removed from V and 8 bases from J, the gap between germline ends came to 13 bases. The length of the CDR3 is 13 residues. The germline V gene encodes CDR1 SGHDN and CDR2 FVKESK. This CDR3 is CASSQGSSQGYTF. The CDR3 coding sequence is TGTGCCAGCAGCCAGGGGTCCTCCCAAGGCTACACCTTC. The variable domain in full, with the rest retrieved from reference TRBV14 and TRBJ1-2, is EAGVTQFPSHSVIEKGQTVTLRCDPISGHDNLYWYRRVMGKEIKFLLHFVKESKQDESGMPNNRFLAERTGGTYSTLKVQPAELEDSGVYFCASSQGSSQGYTFGSGTRLTVV.

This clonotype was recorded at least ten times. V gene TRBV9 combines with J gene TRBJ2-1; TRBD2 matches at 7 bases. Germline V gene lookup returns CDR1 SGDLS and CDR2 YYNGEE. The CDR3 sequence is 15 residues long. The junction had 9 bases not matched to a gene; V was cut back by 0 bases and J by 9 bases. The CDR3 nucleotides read TGTGCCAGCAGCGTAGGGTCTAGCGGTGGGAGTGAGCAGTTCTTC. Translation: CASSVGSSGGSEQFF. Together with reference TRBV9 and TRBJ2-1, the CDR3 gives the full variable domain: DSGVTQTPKHLITATGQRVTLRCSPRSGDLSVYWYQQSLDQGLQFLIQYYNGEERAKGNILERFSAQQFPDLHSELNLSSLELGDSALYFCASSVGSSGGSEQFFGPGTRLTVL.

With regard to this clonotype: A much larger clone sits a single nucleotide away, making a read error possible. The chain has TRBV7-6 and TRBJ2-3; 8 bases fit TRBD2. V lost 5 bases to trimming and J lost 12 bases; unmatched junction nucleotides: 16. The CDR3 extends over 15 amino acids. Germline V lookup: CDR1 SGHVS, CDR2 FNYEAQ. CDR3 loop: CASSLGTSGTNEQYF. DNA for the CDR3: TGTGCCAGCAGCCTAGGAACTAGCGGTACTAACGAACAGTATTTT.

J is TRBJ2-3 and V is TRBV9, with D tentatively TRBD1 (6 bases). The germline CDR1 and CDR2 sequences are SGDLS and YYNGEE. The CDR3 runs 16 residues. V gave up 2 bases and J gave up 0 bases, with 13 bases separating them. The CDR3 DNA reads TGTGCCAGCAGCGTGGAACAGGGTGGTAGCACAGATACGCAGTATTTT. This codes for CASSVEQGGSTDTQYF.